These T cell receptor beta chains were read from a single sample in a study of T-cell memory formation after mild COVID-19. MiXCR was run by TCRdb on the 5' RACE reads, yielding one entry per CDR3 protein. The sample yields around 390,000 distinct CDR3 sequences, roughly 15% seen once. Sequenced sample: PBMCs or a T cell subset sorted from them (not recorded which). These receptor sequences come from a man younger than 35 who had mild COVID-19 (a few samples of this study predate the infection). Cell type and time point are not known. Each CDR3 is given with its conserved first and last residue. D genes are given only for firm matches. Where a row states a size, it is once, few, many or the class of an expanded clone; other rows omit it.

V: TRBV27
D: TRBD1
size: many
J: TRBJ1-1
CDR3: CASSLFTGVETEAFF
DNA: TGTGCCAGCAGTTTATTTACAGGGGTGGAAACTGAAGCTTTCTTT

V: TRBV28
D: TRBD1
size: many
J: TRBJ1-2
CDR3: CASSSGTGVRDGYTF
DNA: TGTGCCAGCAGCTCCGGGACAGGGGTGAGGGATGGCTACACCTTC

V: TRBV7-6
D: NA
size: NA
J: TRBJ2-5
CDR3: CASSLPEEETQYF
DNA: TGTGCCAGCAGCTTGCCAGAAGAAGAGACCCAGTACTTC

V: TRBV20-1
D: TRBD1
size: few
J: TRBJ1-2
CDR3: CSARDGTGPNGYTF
DNA: TGCAGTGCTAGAGATGGGACAGGACCCAATGGCTACACCTTC

V: TRBV12-3/TRBV12-4
D: TRBD1
size: many
J: TRBJ1-5
CDR3: CASRVGQLNQPQHF
DNA: TGTGCCAGCAGGGTGGGACAGCTCAATCAGCCCCAGCATTTT

V: TRBV5-5
D: NA
size: NA
J: TRBJ1-5
CDR3: CASSLTPQVDQPQHF
DNA: TGTGCCAGCAGCTTGACACCCCAGGTGGATCAGCCCCAGCATTTT

V: TRBV27
D: TRBD2
size: NA
J: TRBJ2-1
CDR3: CASRLAGTLYNEQFF
DNA: TGTGCCAGCCGACTAGCGGGGACCCTCTACAATGAGCAGTTCTTC

V: TRBV5-1
D: NA
size: few
J: TRBJ2-3
CDR3: CATKIGGLSTDTQYF
DNA: TGCGCCACCAAAATCGGGGGCCTTAGCACAGATACGCAGTATTTT

V: TRBV7-3
D: TRBD2
size: NA
J: TRBJ2-3
CDR3: CASSLRLAGSSTDTQYF
DNA: TGTGCCAGCAGCTTACGACTAGCGGGGAGCTCCACAGATACGCAGTATTTT

V: TRBV12-3/TRBV12-4
D: NA
size: many
J: TRBJ2-5
CDR3: CASKGEEETQYF
DNA: TGTGCCAGCAAAGGGGAAGAAGAGACCCAGTACTTC

V: TRBV13
D: TRBD1
size: few
J: TRBJ2-7
CDR3: CASSTGQGSHEQYF
DNA: TGTGCCAGCAGCACTGGACAGGGATCCCACGAGCAGTACTTC

V: TRBV29-1
D: NA
size: NA
J: TRBJ2-2
CDR3: CSADKANTGELFF
DNA: TGCAGCGCTGACAAGGCGAACACCGGGGAGCTGTTTTTT

V: TRBV5-6
D: TRBD1
size: NA
J: TRBJ1-5
CDR3: CASSSTGADQPQHF
DNA: TGTGCCAGCAGCTCGACAGGGGCGGACCAGCCCCAGCATTTT

V: TRBV5-1
D: NA
size: few
J: TRBJ2-7
CDR3: CASSLSPAGNYEQYF
DNA: TGCGCCAGCAGCCTCAGCCCGGCGGGGAATTACGAGCAGTACTTC

V: TRBV7-6
D: TRBD2
size: many
J: TRBJ2-3
CDR3: CASSRFSGGSTDTQYF
DNA: TGTGCCAGCAGCCGATTTAGCGGGGGGAGCACAGATACGCAGTATTTT

V: TRBV5-1
D: NA
size: few
J: TRBJ1-2
CDR3: CASSLALNYGYTF
DNA: TGCGCCAGCAGCTTGGCTCTAAACTATGGCTACACCTTC

V: TRBV27
D: NA
size: NA
J: TRBJ2-1
CDR3: CASSFRGNNEQFF
DNA: TGTGCCAGCAGTTTTCGGGGAAATAATGAGCAGTTCTTC

V: TRBV10-3
D: TRBD1
size: few
J: TRBJ2-5
CDR3: CAISGRRPGTAEETQYF
DNA: TGTGCCATCAGTGGCCGAAGACCTGGGACAGCGGAGGAGACCCAGTACTTC

V: TRBV5-1
D: NA
size: NA
J: TRBJ2-5
CDR3: CAISLGETQYF
DNA: TGCGCCATCAGCTTGGGAGAGACCCAGTACTTC

V: TRBV2
D: TRBD2
size: NA
J: TRBJ2-1
CDR3: CASSAGGGNEQFF
DNA: TGTGCCAGCAGTGCGGGGGGAGGGAATGAGCAGTTCTTC

V: TRBV24-1
D: NA
size: NA
J: TRBJ2-2
CDR3: CATSDAPGELFF
DNA: TGTGCCACCAGTGACGCCCCCGGGGAGCTGTTTTTT

V: TRBV2
D: TRBD1
size: once
J: TRBJ2-1
CDR3: CASSESAAGGLLSSYNEQFF
DNA: TGTGCCAGCAGTGAATCTGCGGCAGGGGGTTTACTCAGCTCCTACAATGAGCAGTTCTTC

V: TRBV4-1
D: NA
size: NA
J: TRBJ2-2
CDR3: CASSRREALAGELFF
DNA: TGCGCCAGCAGCCGGAGGGAAGCACTAGCCGGGGAGCTGTTTTTT

V: TRBV12-3/TRBV12-4
D: TRBD2
size: few
J: TRBJ2-3
CDR3: CASSFLSAGGYTDTQYF
DNA: TGTGCCAGCAGTTTTCTATCTGCGGGGGGGTACACAGATACGCAGTATTTT

V: TRBV5-1
D: TRBD2
size: NA
J: TRBJ2-1
CDR3: CASGSGGANEQFF
DNA: TGCGCCAGCGGGAGCGGGGGGGCGAATGAGCAGTTCTTC

V: TRBV20-1
D: NA
size: NA
J: TRBJ2-5
CDR3: CSARGLGETQYF
DNA: TGCAGTGCTAGAGGGTTGGGAGAGACCCAGTACTTC

V: TRBV18
D: NA
size: few
J: TRBJ2-1
CDR3: CASSPPGGRVSYNEQFF
DNA: TGTGCCAGCTCACCACCGGGGGGGCGCGTATCCTACAATGAGCAGTTCTTC

V: TRBV4-1
D: TRBD2
size: NA
J: TRBJ2-2
CDR3: CASSQEASGSTGELFF
DNA: TGCGCCAGCAGCCAAGAGGCTAGCGGGTCCACCGGGGAGCTGTTTTTT

V: TRBV20-1
D: NA
size: NA
J: TRBJ2-5
CDR3: CSASATGQETQYF
DNA: TGCAGTGCTAGCGCTACAGGTCAAGAGACCCAGTACTTC

V: TRBV6-6
D: NA
size: many
J: TRBJ2-4
CDR3: CASSYPGDIQYF
DNA: TGTGCCAGCAGTTACCCGGGGGACATTCAGTACTTC

V: TRBV12-3/TRBV12-4
D: TRBD1
size: few
J: TRBJ2-7
CDR3: CASQRGPGGAGYEQYF
DNA: TGTGCCAGCCAAAGAGGGCCAGGGGGCGCGGGCTACGAGCAGTACTTC

V: TRBV10-3
D: NA
size: few
J: TRBJ2-7
CDR3: CAISDPKGYEQYF
DNA: TGTGCCATCAGTGACCCGAAGGGGTACGAGCAGTACTTC

V: TRBV7-3
D: TRBD2
size: NA
J: TRBJ2-5
CDR3: CASSLNSGGVQETQYF
DNA: TGTGCCAGCAGCCTTAATAGCGGGGGGGTACAAGAGACCCAGTACTTC

V: TRBV5-1
D: TRBD2
size: few
J: TRBJ2-1
CDR3: CASSWTSDNEQFF
DNA: TGCGCCAGCAGCTGGACTAGCGACAATGAGCAGTTCTTC

V: TRBV5-4
D: TRBD1
size: few
J: TRBJ1-1
CDR3: CASSSTGAAEAFF
DNA: TGTGCCAGCAGCTCGACAGGGGCGGCTGAAGCTTTCTTT

V: TRBV7-8
D: NA
size: NA
J: TRBJ1-2
CDR3: CASSLVMAEYGYTF
DNA: TGTGCCAGCAGCTTAGTAATGGCCGAATATGGCTACACCTTC

V: TRBV25-1
D: NA
size: NA
J: TRBJ2-7
CDR3: CASSEYGSSYEQYF
DNA: TGTGCCAGCAGTGAATATGGGAGCTCCTACGAGCAGTACTTC

V: TRBV7-2
D: NA
size: many
J: TRBJ2-4
CDR3: CASSPGDIQYF
DNA: TGTGCCAGCAGCCCCGGGGACATTCAGTACTTC

V: TRBV29-1
D: NA
size: few
J: TRBJ2-1
CDR3: CSGSSVSYNEQFF
DNA: TGCAGCGGTTCCTCAGTCAGTTACAATGAGCAGTTCTTC

V: TRBV7-9
D: NA
size: many
J: TRBJ2-7
CDR3: CASSRGTSYEQYF
DNA: TGTGCCAGCAGCCGTGGGACTTCCTACGAGCAGTACTTC

V: TRBV9
D: NA
size: NA
J: TRBJ2-5
CDR3: CASSVFGRGQETQYF
DNA: TGTGCCAGCAGCGTATTTGGGCGGGGCCAAGAGACCCAGTACTTC

V: TRBV10-3
D: TRBD1
size: NA
J: TRBJ1-6
CDR3: CAIRQSGDRGRSPLHF
DNA: TGTGCCATCAGACAGTCGGGGGACAGGGGGCGTTCACCCCTCCACTTT